The 29 T cell receptor beta chains below all came from one sample that was sequenced in a study of T cell responses to AZD1222 COVID-19 vaccine. Profiling relied on immunoSEQ multiplex PCR, and the TCRdb table lists in-frame clones only, not all of them. This sample carries over 95,000 clones, 88% of them seen once, and the ten largest clones take around 6%. Sequenced material: peripheral blood, taken 28 days after the second AZD1222 dose. The origin of the receptors is an adult who received the AZD1222 COVID-19 vaccine.

The V and J genes are TRBV5-1 and TRBJ2-2; 7 bases map to TRBD1. Germline CDR1 and CDR2: SGHRS and YFSETQ. The CDR3 is 15 residues long. J lost 3 bases, V lost 3 bases, and 5 bases had no gene match. The CDR3 DNA reads TGCGCCAGCAGCTCATGGGACAGAGACACCGGGGAGCTGTTTTTT. Translation gives CASSSWDRDTGELFF. The full variable domain, rest sourced from reference TRBV5-1 and TRBJ2-2, is KAGVTQTPRYLIKTRGQQVTLSCSPISGHRSVSWYQQTPGQGLQFLFEYFSETQRNKGNFPGRFSGRQFSNSRSEMNVSTLELGDSALYLCASSSWDRDTGELFFGEGSRLTVL.

This clone has a single count. The V and J genes are TRBV4-3 and TRBJ1-1; weak D call: TRBD1 (6 bases). CDR3 length: 15 residues. With 0 bases removed from V and 0 bases from J, the gap between germline ends came to 8 bases. Germline CDR1 and CDR2: LGHNA and YSLEER. The CDR3 loop is CASSQDRGLNTEAFF. CDR3 sequence (DNA): TGCGCCAGCAGCCAAGACAGGGGTCTGAACACTGAAGCTTTCTTT.

The chain links TRBV7-6 to TRBJ1-1; a weak D match, TRBD1 (6 bases). The CDR3 covers 15 residues. Trimming took off 1 base at V and 5 bases at J, with 14 bases between the two ends. The germline gives CDR1 SGHVS, CDR2 FNYEAQ. CDR3 loop: CASSLVSGASTEAFF. The CDR3 nucleotides read TGTGCCAGCAGCTTAGTGTCGGGGGCTTCGACTGAAGCTTTCTTT.

This rearrangement joins TRBV6-5 to TRBJ1-1; 7 bases agree with TRBD1. The trim removed 2 bases at V and 5 bases at J, leaving 5 bases unmatched. Germline V gene data show CDR1 as MNHEY and CDR2 as SVGAGI. This CDR3 is 14 amino acids long. CDR3 residues: CASSYRGLWTEAFF. The CDR3 DNA is TGTGCCAGCAGTTACAGGGGGCTATGGACTGAAGCTTTCTTT.

The chain uses TRBV2 and TRBJ1-1; weak D call: TRBD1 (5 bases). This CDR3 spans 10 amino acids. V gave up 9 bases and J gave up 10 bases, with 12 bases separating them. The germline V gene encodes CDR1 SNHLY and CDR2 FYNNEI. The CDR3 sequence is CASSRGTAFF. The CDR3 coding sequence is TGTGCCAGTTCCCGGGGGACAGCTTTCTTT. Combining the CDR3 with reference TRBV2 and TRBJ1-1 gives the whole variable domain EPEVTQTPSHQVTQMGQEVILRCVPISNHLYFYWYRQILGQKVEFLVSFYNNEISEKSEIFDDQFSVERPDGSNFTLKIRSTKLEDSAMYFCASSRGTAFFGQGTRLTVV.

V and J are TRBV2 and TRBJ2-3; either TRBD1 or TRBD2 may fit D (7 bases each). V lost 10 bases and J lost 3, with 14 bases in between. This CDR3 has 13 amino acids. Germline assignment: CDR1 SNHLY and CDR2 FYNNEI. CDR3 sequence reads: CANRQGGTDTQYF. The CDR3 DNA reads as TGTGCCAACAGACAGGGAGGGACAGATACGCAGTATTTT.

The chain uses TRBV6-2 or TRBV6-3 and TRBJ2-1, with TRBD2 as a possible D gene (6 bases). V was trimmed by 5 bases and J by 5 bases, leaving 13 bases between them. The CDR3 spans 14 residues. Per germline, CDR1 MNHEY and CDR2 SVGEGT. For the CDR3, the DNA is TGTGCCAGCAGTCGGGACTCCCCCGACAATGAGCAGTTCTTC. This encodes CASSRDSPDNEQFF.

The chain has TRBV2 and TRBJ2-5; 7 nucleotides line up with TRBD1. This CDR3 has 15 residues. The V segment lost 6 bases and the J segment 5 bases; nucleotides outside the gene matches: 12. Germline CDR1 reads SNHLY; CDR2 reads FYNNEI. DNA of the CDR3: TGTGCCAGCAGGGTCCGACAGGGAGCCAGGGAGACCCAGTACTTC. Translation gives CASRVRQGARETQYF.

This clone has more than one count but fewer than ten. V and J are TRBV6-5 and TRBJ1-1; 7 bases line up with TRBD1. There are 13 residues in the CDR3. Unmatched junction bases numbered 3, after V lost 8 bases and J lost 0 bases. Germline lookup yields CDR1 MNHEY and CDR2 SVGAGI. The CDR3 loop reads CASRDRMNTEAFF. The CDR3 region has the DNA TGTGCCAGCCGGGACAGAATGAACACTGAAGCTTTCTTT.

The chain has TRBV6-2 or TRBV6-3 and TRBJ1-2; D unresolved. This CDR3 has 14 residues. Germline CDR1 MNHEY, CDR2 SVGEGT. V lost 0 bases and J lost 5, with 10 bases in between. The DNA of the CDR3 is TGTGCCAGCAGTTACTCGATATCCCGGTATGGCTACACCTTC. Translation: CASSYSISRYGYTF.

With regard to this clone: At the DNA level, this CDR3 is encoded by other sequences in the same sample as well. The gene calls are TRBV28 and TRBJ1-5; D is undetermined. V shed 2 bases and J shed 3 bases, with 5 bases lying between them. The germline V gene has CDR1 MDHEN and CDR2 SYDVKM. This CDR3 comprises 13 residues. CDR3 DNA sequence: TGTGCCAGCAGTTTAAGGGTCAATCAGCCCCAGCATTTT. Its translation: CASSLRVNQPQHF.

The V and J genes are TRBV2 and TRBJ2-3; 9 positions match TRBD1. Germline V gene lookup returns CDR1 SNHLY and CDR2 FYNNEI. The trim removed 4 bases at V and 3 bases at J, leaving 11 bases unmatched. This CDR3 is 17 amino acids long. The CDR3 DNA is TGTGCCAGCAGTGGGGATGGACAGGGGCGTATAACAGATACGCAGTATTTT. Protein product: CASSGDGQGRITDTQYF.

The chain carries TRBV7-2 and TRBJ1-2, with TRBD1 as a possible D gene (5 bases). Trimming left V 0 bases short and J 0 bases short, with 8 bases between. Germline CDR1 is SGHTA and CDR2 is FQGNSA. The CDR3 sequence is 15 residues long. CDR3 DNA sequence: TGTGCCAGCAGCTTAGCGGGGACGGCTAACTATGGCTACACCTTC. This encodes CASSLAGTANYGYTF.

The chain uses TRBV3-1 (or the pseudogene TRBV3-2) and TRBJ1-2; D may be TRBD1 (5 bases). Trimming took 2 bases from V and 4 from J, leaving 8 bases between them. The CDR3 contains 13 residues. Germline V gene lookup returns CDR1 LGHDT and CDR2 YNNKEL (reference sequence). The CDR3 coding sequence is TGTGCCAGCAGCCAACAGGGAGGCTATGGCTACACCTTC. This sequence encodes CASSQQGGYGYTF.

The gene calls are TRBV4-3 and TRBJ1-6, with 9 bases lining up with TRBD1. The CDR3 is 16 amino acids. Trimming cost V 1 base and J 9 bases; bases outside gene matches: 7. Germline CDR1 is LGHNA and CDR2 is YSLEER. Here the CDR3 DNA reads TGCGCCAGCAGCCAAGTGACGGGACAGGGAGGTTCACCCCTCCACTTT. It specifies CASSQVTGQGGSPLHF.

J is TRBJ2-1 and V is TRBV11-2, with D perhaps assigned TRBD1 or TRBD2 (5 bases each). The germline gives CDR1 SGHAT, CDR2 FQNNGV. Trimming removed 3 bases from V and 5 bases from J, with 14 bases in between. CDR3 length equals 15 residues. The CDR3 DNA sequence: TGTGCCAGCAGCTTCTATCGGGACCAAGACAATGAGCAGTTCTTC. This encodes CASSFYRDQDNEQFF.

The chain has TRBV6-4 and TRBJ2-2; D is ambiguous. Germline CDR1 and CDR2: MRHNA and SNTAGT. The V and J ends lost 4 bases and 0 bases respectively, with 3 bases between them. This CDR3 contains 13 residues. CDR3 residues: CASSAANTGELFF. CDR3 in DNA: TGTGCCAGCAGTGCAGCGAACACCGGGGAGCTGTTTTTT.

The chain joins TRBV11-2 to TRBJ2-1; D unclear. The CDR3 length is 11 residues. V was clipped by 5 bases and J by 9 bases, with 8 bases between them. Germline CDR1 is SGHAT and CDR2 is FQNNGV. CDR3 nucleotide sequence: TGTGCCAGCAGCGCGTCTTTTGAGCAGTTCTTC. It encodes CASSASFEQFF.

V and J are TRBV11-2 and TRBJ2-3; D call uncertain. Germline assignment: CDR1 SGHAT and CDR2 FQNNGV. This CDR3 is built from 13 residues. The V end was cut by 1 base, the J end by 6 bases, with 8 bases between. The CDR3 sequence: CASSLGRLDTQYF. The CDR3 DNA is TGTGCCAGCAGCTTAGGTCGTTTGGATACGCAGTATTTT.

V and J are TRBV24-1 and TRBJ1-5; tentative D call: TRBD1 (5 bases). This CDR3 is built from 16 residues. From germline, CDR1 is KGHDR and CDR2 SFDVKD. V gave up 6 bases and J gave up 1 base, with 15 bases separating them. CDR3 DNA sequence: TGTGCCACCAGTCCCGGCGGTGGGGGAAGCAATCAGCCCCAGCATTTT. Protein sequence: CATSPGGGGSNQPQHF.

This clone was recorded once. This chain joins TRBV5-6 and TRBJ1-4; D not certain. The V and J ends lost 1 base and 4 bases respectively, with 11 bases between them. Germline-derived CDR1 and CDR2 are SGHDT and YYEEEE. This CDR3 has 15 residues. Written as DNA, the CDR3 is TGTGCCAGCAGCTTGTACGGAAAAGATAATGAAAAACTGTTTTTT. Its translation is CASSLYGKDNEKLFF.

The genes are TRBV10-3 and TRBJ2-1; 11 bases line up with TRBD2. The germline V gene has CDR1 ENHRY and CDR2 SYGVKD. V lost 6 bases and J lost 0; bases outside the gene matches: 13. The CDR3 loop spans 19 amino acids. The CDR3 is CAISAGTSGGGGSYNEQFF. For the CDR3, the DNA is TGTGCCATCAGCGCCGGGACTAGCGGAGGAGGCGGCTCCTACAATGAGCAGTTCTTC.

The rearrangement uses TRBV5-1 and TRBJ1-1; weak D call: TRBD1 (5 bases). V shed 4 bases and J shed 4 bases, with 8 bases lying between them. The CDR3 sequence is 12 residues long. CDR1 and CDR2 from the germline V gene are SGHRS and YFSETQ. CDR3 sequence: CASSGDLTEAFF. The CDR3 DNA sequence: TGCGCCAGCAGCGGGGACCTCACTGAAGCTTTCTTT.

The rearrangement joins TRBV4-1 to TRBJ1-4; tentative D call: TRBD1 (5 bases). The CDR3 is 18 residues long. Germline loops: CDR1 MGHRA, CDR2 YSYEKL. V dropped 0 bases and J dropped 5 bases, with 19 bases sitting between them. Here the CDR3 DNA reads TGCGCCAGCAGCCAAGATATGGGGCGTAGACAGCCAAATGAAAAACTGTTTTTT. Its translation is CASSQDMGRRQPNEKLFF.

J is TRBJ2-5 and V is TRBV18; maybe TRBD2 (6 bases). From germline, CDR1 is KGHSH and CDR2 LQKENI. The CDR3 runs to 17 residues. V lost 0 bases and J lost 2, with 16 bases in between. This CDR3 is CASSPPGSVGGQETQYF. The CDR3 nucleotides read TGTGCCAGCTCACCACCTGGTTCGGTGGGGGGTCAAGAGACCCAGTACTTC.

The chain employs TRBV7-9 and TRBJ1-5; D perhaps matches TRBD1 (6 bases). Trimming cost V 4 bases and J 4 bases, with 8 bases left between them. Looked up from germline, CDR1 is SEHNR and CDR2 is FQNEAQ (reference sequence). This CDR3 has 13 residues. The DNA for the CDR3 is TGTGCCAGCAGCTCGACAGGAAATCAGCCCCAGCATTTT. Its translation: CASSSTGNQPQHF.

The chain is built from TRBV19 and TRBJ1-1, with D perhaps matching TRBD1 (6 bases). Germline assignment: CDR1 LNHDA and CDR2 SQIVND (reference sequence). V was shortened by 6 bases and J by 0 bases, with 17 bases between the two germline ends. This CDR3 is built from 16 residues. CDR3 sequence: CASSAGTFSMNTEAFF. The DNA for the CDR3 is TGTGCCAGTAGCGCCGGGACATTTAGTATGAACACTGAAGCTTTCTTT. Complete variable domain (other parts from reference TRBV19 and TRBJ1-1): DGGITQSPKYLFRKEGQNVTLSCEQNLNHDAMYWYRQDPGQGLRLIYYSQIVNDFQKGDIAEGYSVSREKKESFPLTVTSAQKNPTAFYLCASSAGTFSMNTEAFFGQGTRLTVV.

This clone was observed once. The chain uses TRBV9 and TRBJ1-1, with D unclear. The germline V gene has CDR1 SGDLS and CDR2 YYNGEE. Trimming shortened V by 0 bases and J by 9 bases, and 12 bases separated the two germline ends. The CDR3 spans 13 residues. CDR3 nucleotides: TGTGCCAGCAGCGTAGCTCCTGAGAACCAAGCTTTCTTT. Protein: CASSVAPENQAFF.

The gene calls are TRBV7-2 and TRBJ1-4, with D perhaps TRBD1 (5 bases). Per germline, CDR1 SGHTA and CDR2 FQGNSA. The CDR3 consists of 15 residues. Trimming left V 1 base short and J 7 bases short, with 13 bases between. CDR3 sequence reads: CASSLGGGGGEKLFF. The CDR3 DNA reads TGTGCCAGCAGCTTAGGTGGGGGAGGAGGTGAAAAACTGTTTTTT.